This TCR beta chain was recovered during a study of Tregs in tolerant kidney transplant recipients. Trimming shortened V by 4 bases and J by 4 bases, and 10 bases separated the two germline ends. The CDR3 length is 13 residues. The germline gives CDR1 GTSNPN, CDR2 SVGIG (reference sequence). TCRdb keeps only in-frame clones here, not all; method: immunoSEQ multiplex PCR. The sample has about 22,000 clones; roughly 80% are singletons. Related graft donors supplied nonmyeloablative bone marrow transplants, and mixed chimerism was transient. The chain has TRBV30 and TRBJ1-4, with D possibly TRBD1 on 5 matching bases. The source material was CD8+ T cells from blood (PBMCs), sampled 6 months after the transplant. This sequence was found in a human patient who received a combined kidney and bone marrow transplant. Some T cells may have originated in the graft donor. The CDR3 nucleotides are TGTGCCTGGACAGGGCCTGATAATGAAAAACTGTTTTTT. This codes for CAWTGPDNEKLFF.